Listed here are 17 T cell receptor beta chains from one sample, sequenced in a study of cytomegalovirus exposure and HLA in healthy donors. The PCR ran on 60 Vbeta and 13 Jbeta primers. Sequenced by immunoSEQ multiplex PCR; TCRdb stores in-frame clones only, minus some. The table shows some 150,000 clones, with less than 85% occurring only once. The sample consisted of PBMCs. The receptors were sampled from an older woman in good health and CMV-seropositive.

Note on this clone: Other DNA variants within this sample encode the same CDR3. V gene TRBV27 combines with J gene TRBJ1-2; possible D gene TRBD1, 6 bases. Germline assignment: CDR1 MNHEY and CDR2 SMNVEV (reference sequence). CDR3 length equals 13 residues. Trimming took off 3 bases at V and 8 bases at J, with 13 bases between the two ends. CDR3 amino acids: CASSFRGRGGYTF. CDR3 coding DNA: TGTGCCAGCAGTTTCAGGGGCCGCGGAGGCTACACCTTC.

This clone was found a few times. V and J are TRBV28 and TRBJ1-3; 7 bases match TRBD1. J gave up 4 bases and V 3 bases, and 3 bases lay outside the gene matches. Per germline, CDR1 MDHEN and CDR2 SYDVKM. The CDR3 consists of 14 residues. In DNA form, the CDR3 reads TGTGCCAGCAGTTTGACAGGGCGCGGAAACACCATATATTTT. Translation gives CASSLTGRGNTIYF.

Here the CDR3 reads CASSHLNMNEQFF. CDR3 in DNA: TGCGCCAGCAGCCATCTCAACATGAATGAGCAGTTCTTC. The chain carries TRBV4-1 and TRBJ2-1; D unresolved. Trimming took off 3 bases at V and 7 bases at J, with 10 bases between the two ends. The germline gives CDR1 MGHRA, CDR2 YSYEKL. The CDR3 length is 13 residues.

CDR3 in amino acids: CASRSRGTVRGYTF. As DNA, the CDR3 is TGTGCCAGCAGGTCCAGGGGGACCGTTAGAGGCTACACCTTC. V is TRBV13 and J is TRBJ1-2, with 7 bases matching TRBD1. Looked up from germline, CDR1 is PRHDT and CDR2 is FYEKMQ (reference sequence). With V trimmed by 6 bases and J by 8 bases, 12 bases remained unmatched. The CDR3 totals 14 residues.

This clone showed up just a few times. The chain links TRBV30 to TRBJ1-1, with D possibly being TRBD1 (5 bases). The CDR3 has 15 residues. V lost 2 bases, J lost 0 bases, and 13 bases lay in between. In germline, CDR1 is GTSNPN, CDR2 SVGIG (reference sequence). The CDR3 loop reads CAWSTGLTMNTEAFF. CDR3 coding DNA: TGTGCCTGGAGTACGGGACTGACAATGAACACTGAAGCTTTCTTT.

This chain joins TRBV25-1 and TRBJ1-2; a possible D gene is TRBD1 (5 bases). Germline lookup yields CDR1 MGHDK and CDR2 SYGVNS. The CDR3 runs 15 residues. V lost 5 bases and J lost 2, with 15 bases in between. The CDR3 sequence: CASSSRDGLNYGYTF. The CDR3 nucleotides read TGTGCCAGCAGTTCTCGGGACGGACTAAACTATGGCTACACCTTC.

This sequence joins TRBV7-2 and TRBJ1-2; possible D gene TRBD1, 5 bases. The CDR3 is 13 residues long. Germline V lookup: CDR1 SGHTA, CDR2 FQGNSA. V gave up 5 bases and J gave up 7 bases, with 14 bases separating them. CDR3 sequence reads: CASSPGGGPGYTF. CDR3 coding DNA: TGTGCCAGCAGCCCCGGGGGAGGGCCTGGCTACACCTTC.

This clone turned up a few times. At the DNA level, this CDR3 is encoded by other sequences in the same sample as well. The chain combines TRBV28 with TRBJ1-2; TRBD1 matches at 7 bases. V lost 3 bases, J lost 5 bases, and 6 bases stayed unmatched. The CDR3 loop spans 14 amino acids. Germline V lookup: CDR1 MDHEN, CDR2 SYDVKM. The CDR3 loop reads CASSLAGGRYGYTF. The CDR3 DNA follows: TGTGCCAGCAGTTTGGCAGGGGGTAGATATGGCTACACCTTC.

This clone showed up just a few times. This sequence joins TRBV19 and TRBJ2-5; 10 positions agree with TRBD2. The V gene's germline CDR1 is LNHDA and CDR2 SQIVND (reference sequence). The junction had 3 bases not matched to a gene; V was cut back by 1 base and J by 4 bases. This CDR3 is 15 amino acids long. The CDR3 spells CASSIGLAGAETQYF. For the CDR3, the DNA is TGTGCCAGTAGTATAGGGCTAGCGGGAGCAGAGACCCAGTACTTC.

The gene calls are TRBV5-6 and TRBJ2-7; D may be TRBD2 (6 bases). V dropped 0 bases and J dropped 6 bases, with 10 bases sitting between them. The CDR3 has 13 residues. CDR1 and CDR2 from the germline V gene are SGHDT and YYEEEE. The CDR3 DNA sequence: TGTGCCAGCAGCTTGGGGAGGGAAGGCGAGCAGTACTTC. Its translation: CASSLGREGEQYF. The complete variable domain, with remaining parts taken from reference TRBV5-6 and TRBJ2-7, reads DAGVTQSPTHLIKTRGQQVTLRCSPKSGHDTVSWYQQALGQGPQFIFQYYEEEERQRGNFPDRFSGHQFPNYSSELNVNALLLGDSALYLCASSLGREGEQYFGPGTRLTVT.

This sequence joins TRBV2 and TRBJ2-1; D might be TRBD1 (7 bases). CDR3 length: 15 residues. Trimming took 2 bases from V and 9 from J, leaving 17 bases between them. Looked up from germline, CDR1 is SNHLY and CDR2 is FYNNEI. CDR3 amino acids: CASSERAGGFGEQFF. For the CDR3, the DNA is TGTGCCAGCAGTGAACGGGCAGGGGGGTTTGGTGAGCAGTTCTTC.

This clone was counted only a few times. This sequence joins TRBV18 and TRBJ1-1; a possible D gene is TRBD1 (5 bases). V gave up 6 bases and J gave up 2 bases, with 10 bases separating them. This CDR3 is built from 13 residues. In germline, CDR1 is KGHSH, CDR2 LQKENI. The CDR3 bases are TGTGCCAGCTCCCAGGGTCCCAACACTGAAGCTTTCTTT. It yields the protein CASSQGPNTEAFF.

The chain links TRBV5-8 to TRBJ2-5, with 8 bases that match TRBD1. Trimming at V came to 0 bases and at J to 5 bases, leaving 3 bases not matched to a gene. CDR1 SGHTS and CDR2 YDEGEE come from the germline V gene. There are 14 residues in the CDR3. In nucleotides, the CDR3 is TGTGCCAGCAGCTTGGTATCAGGGGGCGAGACCCAGTACTTC. Its translation: CASSLVSGGETQYF.

This chain connects TRBV5-6 to TRBJ2-1, with a weak D call TRBD2 (6 bases). This CDR3 has 15 residues. The V end lost 2 bases, the J end lost 5 bases, and 14 bases lay between the germline ends. Germline-derived CDR1 and CDR2 are SGHDT and YYEEEE. The CDR3 loop reads CASSFPSVAHNEQFF. The CDR3 DNA reads TGTGCCAGCAGCTTCCCTAGCGTCGCCCACAATGAGCAGTTCTTC.

This rearrangement joins TRBV27 to TRBJ2-7; TRBD2 matches at 11 bases. Per germline, CDR1 MNHEY and CDR2 SMNVEV (reference sequence). After removal of 2 bases from V and 2 bases from J, the junction contained 2 bases not matched to a gene. The CDR3 length is 15 residues. DNA for the CDR3: TGTGCCAGCAGTTTACTAGCGGGAGGCCCCTACGAGCAGTACTTC. Translation: CASSLLAGGPYEQYF.

A few counts support this clone. The V and J genes are TRBV10-1 and TRBJ1-4; 7 bases fit TRBD1. The length of the CDR3 is 14 residues. V was pared by 2 bases and J by 8 bases, with 5 bases of the junction left unmatched. CDR1 and CDR2 from the germline V gene are WNHNN and SYGVQD (reference sequence). Here the CDR3 DNA reads TGCGCCAGCAGTGAGGGGACAGCTCGGGAAAAACTGTTTTTT. This translates into CASSEGTAREKLFF.

V gene TRBV7-2 combines with J gene TRBJ1-1; 8 bases match TRBD1. Germline trimming cut 1 base from V and 1 base from J; bases unmatched to any gene: 5. Germline V gene sequence: CDR1 SGHTA, CDR2 FQGNSA. The CDR3 sequence is 16 residues long. The CDR3 nucleotides are TGTGCCAGCAGCTTAGTGGCAGGGGGCTCGAACACTGAAGCTTTCTTT. Translating it yields CASSLVAGGSNTEAFF.